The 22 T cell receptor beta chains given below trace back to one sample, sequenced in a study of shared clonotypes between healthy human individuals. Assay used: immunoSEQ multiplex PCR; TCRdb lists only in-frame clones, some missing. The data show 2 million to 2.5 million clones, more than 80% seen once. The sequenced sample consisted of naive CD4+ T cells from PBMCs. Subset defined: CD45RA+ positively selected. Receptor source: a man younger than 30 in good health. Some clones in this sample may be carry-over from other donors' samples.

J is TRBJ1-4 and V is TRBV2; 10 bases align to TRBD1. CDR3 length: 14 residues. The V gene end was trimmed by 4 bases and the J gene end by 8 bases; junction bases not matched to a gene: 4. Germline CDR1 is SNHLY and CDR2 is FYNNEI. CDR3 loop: CASSAGQGIEKLFF. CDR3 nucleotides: TGTGCCAGCAGTGCGGGACAGGGGATCGAAAAACTGTTTTTT.

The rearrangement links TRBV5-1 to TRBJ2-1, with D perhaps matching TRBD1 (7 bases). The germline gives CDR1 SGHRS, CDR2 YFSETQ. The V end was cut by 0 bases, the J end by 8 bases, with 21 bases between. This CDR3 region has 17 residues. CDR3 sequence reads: CASSLALGGGPSDEQFF. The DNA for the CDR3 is TGCGCCAGCAGCTTGGCCCTAGGAGGGGGCCCGTCGGATGAGCAGTTCTTC.

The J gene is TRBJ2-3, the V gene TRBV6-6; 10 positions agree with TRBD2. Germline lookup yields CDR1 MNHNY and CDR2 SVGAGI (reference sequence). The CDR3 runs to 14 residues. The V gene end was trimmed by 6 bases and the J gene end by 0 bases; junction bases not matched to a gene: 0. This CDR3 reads CASRTSGSTDTQYF. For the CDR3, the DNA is TGTGCCAGCAGGACTAGCGGGAGCACAGATACGCAGTATTTT.

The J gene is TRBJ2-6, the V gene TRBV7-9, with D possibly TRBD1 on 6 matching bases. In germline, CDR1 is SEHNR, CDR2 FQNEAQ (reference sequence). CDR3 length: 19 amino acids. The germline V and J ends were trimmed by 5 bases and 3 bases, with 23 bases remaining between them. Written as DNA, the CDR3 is TGTGCCAGCAGCCCCTTAAGGACAGCACCTAGTATTGGGGCCAACGTCCTGACTTTC. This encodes CASSPLRTAPSIGANVLTF. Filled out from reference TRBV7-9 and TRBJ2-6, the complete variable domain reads DTGVSQNPRHKITKRGQNVTFRCDPISEHNRLYWYRQTLGQGPEFLTYFQNEAQLEKSRLLSDRFSAERPKGSFSTLEIQRTEQGDSAMYLCASSPLRTAPSIGANVLTFGAGSRLTVL.

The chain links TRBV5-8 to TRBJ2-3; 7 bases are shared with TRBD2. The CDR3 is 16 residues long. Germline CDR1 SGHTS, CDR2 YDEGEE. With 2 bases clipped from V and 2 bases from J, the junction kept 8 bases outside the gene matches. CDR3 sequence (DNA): TGTGCCAGCAGCTTCTCCGCCAGGGACTACACAGATACGCAGTATTTT. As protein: CASSFSARDYTDTQYF.

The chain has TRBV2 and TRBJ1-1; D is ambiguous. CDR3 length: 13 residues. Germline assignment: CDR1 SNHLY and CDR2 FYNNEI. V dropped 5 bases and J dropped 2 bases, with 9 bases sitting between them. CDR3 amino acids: CASSSEANTEAFF. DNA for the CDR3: TGTGCCAGCAGTTCGGAGGCTAACACTGAAGCTTTCTTT.

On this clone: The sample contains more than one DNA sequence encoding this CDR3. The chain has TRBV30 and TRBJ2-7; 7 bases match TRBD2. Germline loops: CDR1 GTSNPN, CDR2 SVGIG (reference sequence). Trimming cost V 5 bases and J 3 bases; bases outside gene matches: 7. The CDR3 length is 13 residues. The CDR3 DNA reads TGTGCCTGGTCCGAAGCGGGGAGCTACGAGCAGTACTTC. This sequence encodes CAWSEAGSYEQYF.

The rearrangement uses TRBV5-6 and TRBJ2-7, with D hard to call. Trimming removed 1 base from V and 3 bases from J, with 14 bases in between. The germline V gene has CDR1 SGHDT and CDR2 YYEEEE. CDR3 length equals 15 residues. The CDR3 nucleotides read TGTGCCAGCAGCTTGCTTTGGCAGACCCACTACGAGCAGTACTTC. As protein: CASSLLWQTHYEQYF.

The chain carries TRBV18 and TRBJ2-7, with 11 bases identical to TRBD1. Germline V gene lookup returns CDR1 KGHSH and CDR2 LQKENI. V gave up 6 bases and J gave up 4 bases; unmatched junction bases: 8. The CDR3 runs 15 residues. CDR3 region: CASSDRGLLGYEQYF. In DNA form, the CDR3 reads TGTGCCAGCTCGGACAGGGGGCTCTTGGGATACGAGCAGTACTTC.

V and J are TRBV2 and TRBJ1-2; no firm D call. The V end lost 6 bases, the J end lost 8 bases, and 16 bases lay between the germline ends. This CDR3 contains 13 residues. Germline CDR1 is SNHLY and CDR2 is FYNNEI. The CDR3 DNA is TGTGCCAGCAGGCGTTTGGGAGACCAAGGCTACACCTTC. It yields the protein CASRRLGDQGYTF. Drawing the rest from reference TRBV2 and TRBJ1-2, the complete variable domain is EPEVTQTPSHQVTQMGQEVILRCVPISNHLYFYWYRQILGQKVEFLVSFYNNEISEKSEIFDDQFSVERPDGSNFTLKIRSTKLEDSAMYFCASRRLGDQGYTFGSGTRLTVV.

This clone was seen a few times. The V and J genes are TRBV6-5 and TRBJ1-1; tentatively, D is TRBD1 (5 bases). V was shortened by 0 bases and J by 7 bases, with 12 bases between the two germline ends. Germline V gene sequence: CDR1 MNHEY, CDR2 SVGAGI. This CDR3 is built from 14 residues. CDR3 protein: CASSYSKGSGEAFF. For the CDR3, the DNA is TGTGCCAGCAGTTACTCGAAGGGGTCGGGTGAAGCTTTCTTT.

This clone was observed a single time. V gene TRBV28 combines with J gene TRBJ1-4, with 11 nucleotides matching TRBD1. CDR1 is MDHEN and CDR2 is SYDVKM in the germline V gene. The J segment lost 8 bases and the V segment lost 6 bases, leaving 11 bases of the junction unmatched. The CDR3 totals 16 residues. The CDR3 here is CASSSQYGTGGEKLFF. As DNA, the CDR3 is TGTGCCAGCAGCTCCCAGTACGGGACAGGGGGAGAAAAACTGTTTTTT.

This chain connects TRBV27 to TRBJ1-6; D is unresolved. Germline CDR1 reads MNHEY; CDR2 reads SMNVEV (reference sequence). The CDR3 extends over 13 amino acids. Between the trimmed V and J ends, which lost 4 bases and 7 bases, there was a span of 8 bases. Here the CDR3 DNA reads TGTGCCAGCAGTTCGGGCCCCAATTCACCCCTCCACTTT. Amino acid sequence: CASSSGPNSPLHF.

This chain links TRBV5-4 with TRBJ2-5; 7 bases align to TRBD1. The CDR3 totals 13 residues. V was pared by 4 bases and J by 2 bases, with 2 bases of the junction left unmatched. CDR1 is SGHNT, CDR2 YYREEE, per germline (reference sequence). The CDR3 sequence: CASSGQEQETQYF. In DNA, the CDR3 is TGTGCCAGCAGCGGACAGGAGCAAGAGACCCAGTACTTC.

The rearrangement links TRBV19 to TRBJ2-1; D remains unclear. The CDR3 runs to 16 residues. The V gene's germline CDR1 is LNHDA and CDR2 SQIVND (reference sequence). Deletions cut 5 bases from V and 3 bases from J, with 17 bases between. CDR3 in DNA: TGTGCCAGTAGTCCTCCCGGACGGGCCCTCTACAATGAGCAGTTCTTC. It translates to CASSPPGRALYNEQFF.

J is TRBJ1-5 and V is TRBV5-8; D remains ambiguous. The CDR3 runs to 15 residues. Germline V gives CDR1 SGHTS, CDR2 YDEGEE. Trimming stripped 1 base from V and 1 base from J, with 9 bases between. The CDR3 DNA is TGTGCCAGCAGCTTGATAGGGCGAAGCAATCAGCCCCAGCATTTT. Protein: CASSLIGRSNQPQHF.

The CDR3 loop reads CASSAYTSGGETQYF. The CDR3 DNA is TGTGCCAGCAGCGCCTATACTAGCGGGGGCGAGACCCAGTACTTC. The rearrangement uses TRBV7-8 and TRBJ2-5; 11 positions match TRBD2. The CDR3 contains 15 residues. The V segment lost 5 bases and the J segment 5 bases; nucleotides outside the gene matches: 7. Germline CDR1 reads SGHVS; CDR2 reads FQNEAQ.

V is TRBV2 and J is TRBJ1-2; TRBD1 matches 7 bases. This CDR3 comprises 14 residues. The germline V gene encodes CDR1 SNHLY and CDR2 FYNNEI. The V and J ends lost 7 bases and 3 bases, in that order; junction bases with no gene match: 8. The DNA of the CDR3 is TGTGCCAGCAAAAAGGGGGCGGTCGACTATGGCTACACCTTC. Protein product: CASKKGAVDYGYTF.

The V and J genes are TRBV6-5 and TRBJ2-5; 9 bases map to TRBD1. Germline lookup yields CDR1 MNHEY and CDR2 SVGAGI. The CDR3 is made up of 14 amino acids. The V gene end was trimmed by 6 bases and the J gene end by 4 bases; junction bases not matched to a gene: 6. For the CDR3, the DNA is TGTGCCAGCAGCCGACAGGGGGTCCTAGAGACCCAGTACTTC. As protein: CASSRQGVLETQYF.

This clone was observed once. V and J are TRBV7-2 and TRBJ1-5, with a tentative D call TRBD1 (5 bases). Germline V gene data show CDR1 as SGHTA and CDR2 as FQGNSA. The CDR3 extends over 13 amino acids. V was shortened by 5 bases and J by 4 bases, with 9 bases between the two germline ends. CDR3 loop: CASSRGRNQPQHF. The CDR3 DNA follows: TGTGCCAGCAGCCGGGGGAGGAATCAGCCCCAGCATTTT.

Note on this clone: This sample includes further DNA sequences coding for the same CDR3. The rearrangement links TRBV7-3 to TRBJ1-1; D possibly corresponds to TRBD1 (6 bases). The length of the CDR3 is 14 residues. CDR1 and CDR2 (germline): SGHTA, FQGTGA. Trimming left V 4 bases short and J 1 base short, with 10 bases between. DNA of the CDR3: TGTGCCAGCAGCTCGGGGGCAGGGAACACTGAAGCTTTCTTT. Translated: CASSSGAGNTEAFF.

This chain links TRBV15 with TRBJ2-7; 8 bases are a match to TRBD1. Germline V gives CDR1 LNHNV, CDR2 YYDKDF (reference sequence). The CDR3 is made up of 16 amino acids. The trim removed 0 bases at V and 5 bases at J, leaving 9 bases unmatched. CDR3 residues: CATSRDRAGGIDEQYF. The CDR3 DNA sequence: TGTGCCACCAGCAGAGATCGGGCAGGGGGCATCGACGAGCAGTACTTC.